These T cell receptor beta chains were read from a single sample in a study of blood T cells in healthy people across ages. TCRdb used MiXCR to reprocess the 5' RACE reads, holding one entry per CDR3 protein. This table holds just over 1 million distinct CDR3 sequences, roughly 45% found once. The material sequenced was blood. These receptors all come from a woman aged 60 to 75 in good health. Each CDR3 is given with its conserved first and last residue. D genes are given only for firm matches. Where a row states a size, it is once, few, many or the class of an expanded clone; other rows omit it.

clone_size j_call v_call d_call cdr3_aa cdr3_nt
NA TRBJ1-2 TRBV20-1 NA CSARATAPGGYTF TGCAGTGCTAGAGCGACAGCGCCGGGGGGCTACACCTTC
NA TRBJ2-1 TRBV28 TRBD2 CASIPGRERNEQFF TGTGCCAGCATCCCGGGGAGGGAGAGGAATGAGCAGTTCTTC
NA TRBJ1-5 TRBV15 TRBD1 CATETGDNQPQHF TGTGCCACCGAAACAGGGGATAATCAGCCCCAGCATTTT
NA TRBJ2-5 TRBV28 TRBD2 CASSDSGRVGETQYF TGTGCCAGCAGTGATAGCGGGAGGGTGGGGGAGACCCAGTACTTC
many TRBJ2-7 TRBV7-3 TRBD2 CASSALAGYEQYF TGTGCCAGCAGCGCCTTAGCGGGCTACGAGCAGTACTTC
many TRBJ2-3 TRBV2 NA CASSEGTDTQYF TGTGCCAGCAGTGAAGGCACAGATACGCAGTATTTT
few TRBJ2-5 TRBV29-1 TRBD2 CTYSKAGGRETQYF TGCACCTACTCGAAGGCGGGAGGGAGAGAGACCCAGTACTTC
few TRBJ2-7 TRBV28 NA CASTQGSRDEQYF TGTGCCAGCACCCAGGGTTCCAGGGACGAGCAGTACTTC
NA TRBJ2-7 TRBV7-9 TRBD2 CASSLGGSGLYEQYF TGTGCCAGCAGCTTAGGCGGGAGTGGCCTATACGAGCAGTACTTC
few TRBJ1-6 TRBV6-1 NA CASTRDHSYNSPLHF TGTGCCAGCACGAGGGACCACTCCTATAATTCACCCCTCCACTTT
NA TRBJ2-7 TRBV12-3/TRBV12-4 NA CASSLPGAPRVHEQYF TGTGCCAGCAGCTTGCCGGGTGCCCCCCGGGTCCACGAGCAGTACTTC
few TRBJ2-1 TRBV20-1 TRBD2 CSARGPSSGSSNEQFF TGCAGTGCTAGAGGCCCGTCTAGCGGGAGTTCGAATGAGCAGTTCTTC
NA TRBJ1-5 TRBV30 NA CAWSEGLSNQPQHF TGTGCCTGGAGTGAAGGCTTGAGCAATCAGCCCCAGCATTTT
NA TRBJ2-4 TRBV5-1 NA CASSLGTGSKNIQYF TGCGCCAGCAGCTTGGGTACAGGGTCCAAAAACATTCAGTACTTC
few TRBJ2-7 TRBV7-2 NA CASSFGGKDYEQYF TGTGCCAGCAGTTTCGGAGGGAAGGACTACGAGCAGTACTTC
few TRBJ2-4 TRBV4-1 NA CASSQDKTPGEQYF TGCGCCAGCAGCCAAGACAAGACCCCAGGGGAGCAGTACTTC
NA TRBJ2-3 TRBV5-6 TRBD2 CASSLDGRASDTQYF TGTGCCAGCAGCTTGGACGGGAGGGCGTCAGATACGCAGTATTTT
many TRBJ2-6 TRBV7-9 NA CASSLGLGSGANVLTF TGCGCCAGCAGCTTAGGGCTGGGCTCTGGGGCCAACGTCCTGACTTTC
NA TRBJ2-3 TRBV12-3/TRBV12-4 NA CASPPRQGTDTQYF TGTGCCAGCCCTCCAAGACAGGGCACAGATACGCAGTATTTT
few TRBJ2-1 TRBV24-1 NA CATSQPGSNEQFF TGTGCCACCAGTCAACCGGGATCCAATGAGCAGTTCTTC
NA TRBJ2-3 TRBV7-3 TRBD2 CASSLAGLAGPDTQYF TGTGCCAGCAGCTTAGCGGGACTAGCGGGCCCAGATACGCAGTATTTT
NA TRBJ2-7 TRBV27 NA CASSLSAGASYEQYF TGTGCCAGCAGTTTATCGGCAGGGGCGAGCTACGAGCAGTACTTC
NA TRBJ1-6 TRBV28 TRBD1 CASRSIGQGANSPLHF TGTGCCAGCAGATCGATAGGACAGGGGGCGAATTCACCCCTCCACTTT
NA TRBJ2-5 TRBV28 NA CASRKNERRQETQYF TGTGCCAGCAGGAAAAACGAGCGGAGGCAAGAGACCCAGTACTTC
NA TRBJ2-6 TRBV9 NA CASSGGSTTSGANVLTF TGTGCCAGCAGCGGAGGGAGTACGACCTCTGGGGCCAACGTCCTGACTTTC
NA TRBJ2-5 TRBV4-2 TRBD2 CASSQDFAGGEETQYF TGTGCCAGCAGCCAAGATTTTGCGGGAGGCGAGGAGACCCAGTACTTC
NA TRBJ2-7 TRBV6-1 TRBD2 CASMPSGSYEQYF TGTGCCAGCATGCCTAGCGGGTCCTACGAGCAGTACTTC
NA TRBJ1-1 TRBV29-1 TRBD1 CSAGQGSANTEAFF TGCAGCGCAGGACAGGGGTCGGCGAACACTGAAGCTTTCTTT
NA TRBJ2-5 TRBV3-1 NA CASSQDLADILRERYF TGTGCCAGCAGCCAAGATCTGGCAGATATTTTGCGCGAGCGGTACTTC
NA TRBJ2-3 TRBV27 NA CASSADETDTQYF TGTGCCAGCAGTGCCGACGAAACAGATACGCAGTATTTT
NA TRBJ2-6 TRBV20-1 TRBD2 CSARAGGTHSGANVLTF TGCAGTGCTAGGGCGGGGGGGACTCACTCTGGGGCCAACGTCCTGACTTTC
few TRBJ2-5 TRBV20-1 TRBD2 CSAIYRFSGRKETQYF TGCAGTGCTATTTATCGCTTTAGCGGGAGGAAAGAGACCCAGTACTTC
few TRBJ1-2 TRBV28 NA CASFLTDYGYTF TGTGCCAGCTTTCTCACGGATTATGGCTACACCTTC
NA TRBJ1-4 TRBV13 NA CASSDGPNEKLFF TGTGCCAGCAGCGACGGACCTAATGAAAAACTGTTTTTT
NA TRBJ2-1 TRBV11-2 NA CASARDVTSYEQFF TGTGCCAGCGCCCGGGACGTAACCTCCTACGAGCAGTTCTTC
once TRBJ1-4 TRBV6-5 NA CASGGVSNEKLFF TGTGCCAGCGGGGGAGTGTCGAATGAAAAACTGTTTTTT
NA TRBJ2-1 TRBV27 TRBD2 CASRYGLAGYNEQFF TGTGCCAGCCGCTATGGTCTAGCGGGTTACAATGAGCAGTTCTTC